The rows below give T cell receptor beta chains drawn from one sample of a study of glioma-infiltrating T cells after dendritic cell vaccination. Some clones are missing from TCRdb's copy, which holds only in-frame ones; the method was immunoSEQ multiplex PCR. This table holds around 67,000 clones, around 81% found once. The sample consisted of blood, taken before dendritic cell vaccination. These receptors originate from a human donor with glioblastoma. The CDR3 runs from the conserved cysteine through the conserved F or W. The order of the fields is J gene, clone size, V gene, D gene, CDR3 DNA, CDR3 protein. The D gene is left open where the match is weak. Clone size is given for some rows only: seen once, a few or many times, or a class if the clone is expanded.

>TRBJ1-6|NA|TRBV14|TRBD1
TGTGCCAGCAGCCGGGGGGACAGGAATTCACCCCTCCACTTT
CASSRGDRNSPLHF
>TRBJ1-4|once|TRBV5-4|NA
TGTGCCAGCAGCCTCGACGGGGGACCAACTAATGAAAAACTGTTTTTT
CASSLDGGPTNEKLFF
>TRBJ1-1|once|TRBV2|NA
TGTGCCAGCAGTGAAAATGGGGCAGGGGCGAACACTGAAGCTTTCTTT
CASSENGAGANTEAFF
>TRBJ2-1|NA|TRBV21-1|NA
TGTGCCAGCAGCAGGCCGGGACTAGGTGAGCAGTTCTTC
CASSRPGLGEQFF
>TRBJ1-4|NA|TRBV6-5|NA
TGTGCCAGCAGTGAAGTGCGCGTGAGTGAAAAACTGTTTTTT
CASSEVRVSEKLFF
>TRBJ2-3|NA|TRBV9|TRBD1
TGTGCCAGCAGCGGGACAGGGACAGATACGCAGTATTTT
CASSGTGTDTQYF
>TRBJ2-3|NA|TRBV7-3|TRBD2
TGTGCCAGCAGCTTAGACGGGGGGGCCGGAGATACGCAGTATTTT
CASSLDGGAGDTQYF
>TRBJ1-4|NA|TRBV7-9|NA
TGTGCCAGCAGCTCAGATGATGAAAAACTGTTTTTT
CASSSDDEKLFF
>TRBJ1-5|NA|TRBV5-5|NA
TGTGCCAGCAGCTTGGTAGGGGATCAGCCCCAGCATTTT
CASSLVGDQPQHF
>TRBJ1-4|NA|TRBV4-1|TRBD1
TGCGCCAGCAGCCAAGATTGGAGACAGGGAGATGAAAAACTGTTTTTT
CASSQDWRQGDEKLFF
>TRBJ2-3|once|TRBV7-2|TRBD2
TGTGCCAGCAGACCCTCTGGCGGGGGTCAGGTTGATACGCAGTATTTT
CASRPSGGGQVDTQYF
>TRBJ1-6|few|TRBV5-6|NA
TGTGCCAGCAGCTTGGGACAGCTCAATTCACCCCTCCACTTT
CASSLGQLNSPLHF
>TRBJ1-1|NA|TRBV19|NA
TGTGCCAGTAGTACCTTAACAGTCGCCCTTGAAGCTTTCTTT
CASSTLTVALEAFF
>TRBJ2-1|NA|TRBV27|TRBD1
TGTGCCAGCAGTCGCCGATCAACAGGGGGTAGTGGGGTCAATGAGCAGTTCTTC
CASSRRSTGGSGVNEQFF
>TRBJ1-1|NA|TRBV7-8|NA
TGTGCCAGCAGCTTCGGACAGCTCACTGAAGCTTTCTTT
CASSFGQLTEAFF
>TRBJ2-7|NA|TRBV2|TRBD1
TGTGCCAGCAGCGCGCAGGGGACAGCGACATACGAGCAGTACTTC
CASSAQGTATYEQYF
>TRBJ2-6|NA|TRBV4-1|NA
TGCGCCAGTTCACCCGGGGTCTCTGGGGCCAACGTCCTGACTTTC
CASSPGVSGANVLTF
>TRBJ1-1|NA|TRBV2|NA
TGTGCCAGCAGGCCCCCCGGGGGGCAGAACACTGAAGCTTTCTTT
CASRPPGGQNTEAFF
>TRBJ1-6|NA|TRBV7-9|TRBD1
TGTGCCAGCAGTGGGGACAGGCAGAGGTCACCCCTCCACTTT
CASSGDRQRSPLHF
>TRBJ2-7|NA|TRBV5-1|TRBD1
TGCGCCAGCAGCAGGGGACAGGGTTCCTACGAGCAGCACTTC
CASSRGQGSYEQHF
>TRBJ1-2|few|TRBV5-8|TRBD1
TGTGCCAGCAGCCGGACAGGGGTGGGTGGCTACACCTTC
CASSRTGVGGYTF
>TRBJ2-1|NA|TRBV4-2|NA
TGTGCCAGCAGCCAACTGAGGGCGGGTGAGCAGTTCTTC
CASSQLRAGEQFF
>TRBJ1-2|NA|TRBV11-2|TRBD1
TGTGCCAGCAGCCCGCCGGGACAGATGCTCCCTACCTTC
CASSPPGQMLPTF
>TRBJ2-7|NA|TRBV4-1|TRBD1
TGCGCCAGCAGCCTCGGACAGGGAGACTACGAGCAGTACTTC
CASSLGQGDYEQYF
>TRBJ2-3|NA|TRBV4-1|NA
TGCGCCAGCAGCCAAGATGTGACGGGTTCAGATACGCAGTATTTT
CASSQDVTGSDTQYF
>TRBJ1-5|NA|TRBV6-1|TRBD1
TGTGCCAGCATGCCGAAGACAGGGTGGGATCAGCCCCAGCATTTT
CASMPKTGWDQPQHF
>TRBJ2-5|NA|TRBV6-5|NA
TGTGCCAGCAGAAAATTGGGAGAGACCCAGTACTTC
CASRKLGETQYF
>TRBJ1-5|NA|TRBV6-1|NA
TGTGCCAGCATCTCCCGAGGAGGTGGCGATCAGCCCCAGCATTTT
CASISRGGGDQPQHF
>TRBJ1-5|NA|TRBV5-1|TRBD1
TGCGCCAGCAGCTCCGGGACAGGGCCCAATCAGCCCCAGCATTTT
CASSSGTGPNQPQHF
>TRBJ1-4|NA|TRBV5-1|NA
TGCGCCAGCAGCTTGGACTATAATGAAAAACTGTTTTTT
CASSLDYNEKLFF
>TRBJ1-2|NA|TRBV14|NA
TGTGCCAGCAGCCAAGCAGCCAGGATAATCTCCTTC
CASSQAARIISF
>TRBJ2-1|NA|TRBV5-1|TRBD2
TGCGCCAGCAGCTTAGGGACTAACATGGATGAGCAGTTCTTC
CASSLGTNMDEQFF
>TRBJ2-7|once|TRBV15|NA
TGTGCCACCAGCAGAGTGGGCCCCCCCCGGTCCTACGAGCAGTACTTC
CATSRVGPPRSYEQYF
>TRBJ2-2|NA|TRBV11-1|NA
TGTGCCAGCAGCTTAGCAATACAGGCGAACACCGGGGAGCTGTTTTTT
CASSLAIQANTGELFF
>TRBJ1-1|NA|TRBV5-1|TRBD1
TGCGCCAGCAGCTTGGCACGGGGACAGGAGAACACTGAAGCTTTCTTT
CASSLARGQENTEAFF
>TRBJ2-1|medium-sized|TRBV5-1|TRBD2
TGCGCCAGCAGCTCCACTAGCGGGGGCCTCTACAATGAGCAGTTCTTC
CASSSTSGGLYNEQFF